This TCR beta chain was sequenced in a study of T-cell reconstitution after alpha-beta-depleted transplantation in children. Unique molecular identifiers tagged the TCRbeta library. TCRdb itself ran the PCR reads through MiXCR, one entry per CDR3 protein. The data hold about 610,000 distinct CDR3 sequences, with over 9.5% observed a single time. Trimming at V came to 7 bases and at J to 7 bases, leaving 5 bases not matched to a gene. CDR3 length equals 12 residues. Germline CDR1 is SQVTM and CDR2 is ANQGSEA. This clonotype was counted ten times or more. This sequence joins TRBV29-1 and TRBJ2-4; TRBD1 agrees at 9 bases. Sequencing used PBMCs from the stem cell graft donor, obtained from the stem cell graft. This TCR derives from a human donor who donated a stem cell graft to a child with acute myeloid leukemia. The CDR3 region is CSARQGDNIQYF. CDR3 coding DNA: TGCAGCGCAAGACAGGGGGATAACATTCAGTACTTC.